A single T cell receptor (beta chain) is shown here with its context. Its matching antigen is unknown. Clones were read by immunoSEQ multiplex PCR, and TCRdb kept only the in-frame ones, dropping some. The data show about 66,000 clones, with around 80% seen just once and approximately 6.3% held by the top ten. The record originates from a study of OX40 agonist ivuxolimab in advanced cancers. Broader study findings: In a subset of nonresponders, normalized T-cell clonal expansion was also low.

With 0 bases removed from V and 7 bases from J, the gap between germline ends came to 19 bases. CDR1 is SGHDN and CDR2 is FVKESK in the germline V gene. The CDR3 totals 17 residues. The receptor was isolated from an adult with an advanced solid tumor such as melanoma, head and neck, liver or kidney cancer. The specimen comprised CD4+ or CD8+ T cells sorted from blood, sampled in a trial of the OX40 agonist ivuxolimab. The rearrangement links TRBV14 to TRBJ2-1; possibly TRBD1 or TRBD2 for D (6 bases each). The CDR3 here is CASSQDWGASAVNEQFF. The CDR3 coding sequence is TGTGCCAGCAGCCAAGATTGGGGGGCTAGCGCTGTGAATGAGCAGTTCTTC. The entire variable domain, with the rest obtained from reference TRBV14 and TRBJ2-1, is as follows: EAGVTQFPSHSVIEKGQTVTLRCDPISGHDNLYWYRRVMGKEIKFLLHFVKESKQDESGMPNNRFLAERTGGTYSTLKVQPAELEDSGVYFCASSQDWGASAVNEQFFGPGTRLTVL.